These 30 T cell receptor beta chains originate from one sample sequenced in a study of shared clonotypes between healthy human individuals. Here immunoSEQ multiplex PCR was the method, and the copy in TCRdb shows in-frame clones only, minus some. Of about 600,000 clones listed, approximately 97% are singletons. The material sequenced was naive CD4+ T cells sorted from blood. The subset is: CD45RA+ positively selected. Receptor source: a woman in her twenties or thirties in good health.

Points on this clone: Additional DNA sequences in this sample encode the identical CDR3. The CDR3 DNA reads as TGTGCCAGCAGTCGACAGGGGAACACTGAAGCTTTCTTT. Residues: CASSRQGNTEAFF. The chain has TRBV27 and TRBJ1-1; 7 positions agree with TRBD1. Trimming removed 5 bases from V and 1 base from J; junction bases left unmatched: 1. The CDR3 contains 13 residues. The germline V gene has CDR1 MNHEY and CDR2 SMNVEV (reference sequence).

V is TRBV28 and J is TRBJ1-5; TRBD1 matches at 8 bases. The trim removed 8 bases at V and 4 bases at J, leaving 4 bases unmatched. The CDR3 is 13 amino acids. Germline CDR1 MDHEN, CDR2 SYDVKM. Written as DNA, the CDR3 is TGTGCCAGCCGGGACAGGAGGAATCAGCCCCAGCATTTT. It yields the protein CASRDRRNQPQHF.

V gene TRBV5-1 combines with J gene TRBJ2-7, with 7 bases that match TRBD2. The CDR3 consists of 16 residues. J was trimmed by 0 bases and V by 4 bases; bases with no gene match: 10. The germline CDR1 and CDR2 sequences are SGHRS and YFSETQ. This CDR3 is CASSPGASGISYEQYF. The CDR3 bases are TGCGCCAGCAGCCCCGGGGCTAGCGGAATCTCCTACGAGCAGTACTTC.

The gene calls are TRBV18 and TRBJ2-2; D perhaps matches TRBD1 (7 bases). The germline V gene encodes CDR1 KGHSH and CDR2 LQKENI. CDR3 length: 14 residues. The V gene lost 5 bases and the J gene lost 6 bases, with 13 bases spanning the gap. CDR3 coding DNA: TGTGCCAGCTCAGGCGACAGGGACTCCGGGGAGCTGTTTTTT. Protein sequence: CASSGDRDSGELFF.

This chain joins TRBV27 and TRBJ2-4; unclear D gene. The CDR3 is made up of 14 amino acids. Trimming removed 5 bases from V and 2 bases from J, with 10 bases in between. The germline V gene has CDR1 MNHEY and CDR2 SMNVEV (reference sequence). The CDR3 loop reads CASSGSATKNIQYF. CDR3 nucleotides: TGTGCCAGCAGTGGGTCGGCGACCAAAAACATTCAGTACTTC.

The V gene is TRBV30, the J gene TRBJ2-5, with D perhaps TRBD1 (5 bases). V lost 2 bases to trimming and J lost 3 bases, with 10 bases between them. The CDR3 is 13 residues long. Germline values: CDR1 GTSNPN, CDR2 SVGIG (reference sequence). The CDR3 loop is CAWSQGFEETQYF. In DNA, the CDR3 is TGTGCCTGGAGTCAGGGATTCGAAGAGACCCAGTACTTC.

The chain uses TRBV28 and TRBJ2-3, with TRBD2 matching 10 bases. From germline, CDR1 is MDHEN and CDR2 SYDVKM. This CDR3 is 17 amino acids long. V was clipped by 6 bases and J by 4 bases; unmatched bases: 13. CDR3 loop: CASRDAGTSVYPDTQYF. CDR3 in DNA: TGTGCCAGCAGAGACGCCGGGACTAGCGTCTATCCAGATACGCAGTATTTT. Drawing the rest from reference TRBV28 and TRBJ2-3, the complete variable domain is DVKVTQSSRYLVKRTGEKVFLECVQDMDHENMFWYRQDPGLGLRLIYFSYDVKMKEKGDIPEGYSVSREKKERFSLILESASTNQTSMYLCASRDAGTSVYPDTQYFGPGTRLTVL.

The chain carries TRBV19 and TRBJ1-5; 9 bases map to TRBD1. V trimming: 5 bases; J trimming: 7 bases; junction bases outside the gene matches: 12. Germline CDR1 LNHDA, CDR2 SQIVND (reference sequence). The CDR3 is 16 amino acids. The CDR3 spells CASSPGTGRRGQPQHF. Here the CDR3 DNA reads TGTGCCAGTAGTCCTGGGACAGGGAGAAGAGGACAGCCCCAGCATTTT.

The chain has TRBV5-1 and TRBJ2-7; TRBD1 matches 8 bases. Germline assignment: CDR1 SGHRS and CDR2 YFSETQ. There are 15 residues in the CDR3. Trimming took 4 bases from V and 3 from J; bases not matched to a gene: 9. CDR3 nucleotides: TGCGCCAGCAGCAAACTCCGGGACAGGCACTACGAGCAGTACTTC. It yields the protein CASSKLRDRHYEQYF.

This clone came up once. The V call is TRBV5-1, the J call TRBJ2-3, with 13 bases fitting TRBD2. Germline CDR1 is SGHRS and CDR2 is YFSETQ. CDR3 length equals 16 residues. With 3 bases clipped from V and 3 bases from J, the junction kept 4 bases outside the gene matches. DNA for the CDR3: TGCGCCAGCAGCTCACTAGCGGGAGGGACGACAGATACGCAGTATTTT. Its protein is CASSSLAGGTTDTQYF. Filled out from reference TRBV5-1 and TRBJ2-3, the complete variable domain reads KAGVTQTPRYLIKTRGQQVTLSCSPISGHRSVSWYQQTPGQGLQFLFEYFSETQRNKGNFPGRFSGRQFSNSRSEMNVSTLELGDSALYLCASSSLAGGTTDTQYFGPGTRLTVL.

The rearrangement joins TRBV28 to TRBJ2-5; the D gene is possibly TRBD1 (5 bases). The assigned J gene may be wrong: the sequence end matches TRBJ2-7 better. This CDR3 spans 13 amino acids. Germline-derived CDR1 and CDR2 are MDHEN and SYDVKM. Written as DNA, the CDR3 is TGTGCCAGCAGTTTTCGCAGGGTTGGCGAGCAGTACTTC. Translated: CASSFRRVGEQYF.

Notes on this clone: Additional DNA sequences in this sample encode the identical CDR3. This chain links TRBV5-1 with TRBJ2-5; D not resolved. V shed 0 bases and J shed 2 bases, with 5 bases lying between them. Germline-derived CDR1 and CDR2 are SGHRS and YFSETQ. The CDR3 has 13 residues. CDR3 nucleotide sequence: TGCGCCAGCAGCTTGGGAGTACAAGAGACCCAGTACTTC. Residues: CASSLGVQETQYF.

The genes are TRBV2 and TRBJ1-4; D is perhaps TRBD1 (5 bases). Germline assignment: CDR1 SNHLY and CDR2 FYNNEI. The CDR3 contains 16 residues. V gave up 4 bases and J gave up 8 bases, with 20 bases separating them. CDR3 residues: CASSGEAQGLVEKLFF. The CDR3, as DNA: TGTGCCAGCAGTGGGGAGGCCCAGGGATTAGTCGAAAAACTGTTTTTT.

A remark on this clone: One end of the junction does not line up with germline, which may come from a read error. The chain is built from TRBV20-1 and TRBJ1-2; the match to TRBD1 covers 7 bases. The germline gives CDR1 DFQATT, CDR2 SNEGSKA (reference sequence). The CDR3 totals 11 residues. CDR3 in amino acids: CSARDRPTVRF. The DNA of the CDR3 is TGCAGTGCGCGGGACAGACCGACCGTTCGCTTC.

CDR3 sequence: CASSFMTGVLEQYF. CDR3 nucleotide sequence: TGTGCCAGCAGCTTCATGACAGGGGTCTTGGAGCAGTACTTC. The chain carries TRBV11-2 and TRBJ2-7, with 8 bases that match TRBD1. Trimming cost V 3 bases and J 7 bases; bases outside gene matches: 8. This CDR3 is 14 amino acids long. Germline loops: CDR1 SGHAT, CDR2 FQNNGV.

V gene TRBV6-1 combines with J gene TRBJ2-2; 9 bases line up with TRBD1. The CDR3 covers 15 residues. In germline, CDR1 is MNHNS, CDR2 SASEGT. V shed 10 bases and J 3 bases; nucleotides not matched to a gene: 9. Here the CDR3 reads CAIQNRGPYTGELFF. CDR3 nucleotide sequence: TGTGCCATCCAAAACAGGGGGCCATACACCGGGGAGCTGTTTTTT.

The V and J genes are TRBV7-2 and TRBJ1-2, with TRBD1 as a possible D gene (5 bases). The CDR3 spans 14 residues. Per the germline V gene, CDR1 is SGHTA and CDR2 is FQGNSA. With 2 bases removed from V and 4 bases from J, the gap between germline ends came to 11 bases. This CDR3 is CASSLNRGVYGYTF. The CDR3, as DNA: TGTGCCAGCAGCTTAAATAGGGGAGTCTATGGCTACACCTTC.

The chain has TRBV5-1 and TRBJ1-4; the D is unclear. In germline, CDR1 is SGHRS, CDR2 YFSETQ. The CDR3 has 15 residues. Trimming cost V 0 bases and J 4 bases, with 10 bases left between them. CDR3 sequence (DNA): TGCGCCAGCAGCTTGGGACCCAGGAATAATGAAAAACTGTTTTTT. Its translation is CASSLGPRNNEKLFF.

The chain recombines TRBV19 with TRBJ2-7, with D perhaps being TRBD1 or TRBD2 (6 bases each). The CDR3 is made up of 17 amino acids. Germline V lookup: CDR1 LNHDA, CDR2 SQIVND (reference sequence). V was cut by 9 bases and J by 2 bases, with 26 bases left in between. The CDR3 is CASAALWTAGKTYEQYF. In DNA form, the CDR3 reads TGTGCCAGCGCCGCGTTGTGGACAGCGGGCAAGACCTACGAGCAGTACTTC.

This clone was found once. The J gene is TRBJ2-7, the V gene TRBV29-1, with 7 nucleotides matching TRBD1. Trimming cost V 3 bases and J 0 bases; bases outside gene matches: 5. The CDR3 has 14 amino acids. Per the germline V gene, CDR1 is SQVTM and CDR2 is ANQGSEA. In nucleotides, the CDR3 is TGCAGCGTTGATCAGACAGGGAACTCCTACGAGCAGTACTTC. This codes for CSVDQTGNSYEQYF.

The genes are TRBV5-6 and TRBJ2-7; 8 bases are a match to TRBD1. Germline trimming cut 2 bases from V and 7 bases from J; bases unmatched to any gene: 14. Per germline, CDR1 SGHDT and CDR2 YYEEEE. The CDR3 has 16 amino acids. The CDR3 is CASSFGQGAPPWEQYF. CDR3 nucleotide sequence: TGTGCCAGCAGCTTTGGGCAGGGGGCTCCCCCGTGGGAGCAGTACTTC.

The chain combines TRBV7-9 with TRBJ2-7; 8 nucleotides line up with TRBD1. This CDR3 comprises 17 residues. The germline V gene has CDR1 SEHNR and CDR2 FQNEAQ (reference sequence). The ends lost 1 base at V and 3 bases at J; junction bases unmatched: 11. In nucleotides, the CDR3 is TGTGCCAGCAGCTTAGGGGACAGGAGTGGTCCATACTACGAGCAGTACTTC. Translated, it gives CASSLGDRSGPYYEQYF.

CDR3 in amino acids: CASNNRVLEKLFF. Written as DNA, the CDR3 is TGTGCCAGCAACAACAGGGTTCTTGAAAAACTGTTTTTT. The chain recombines TRBV28 with TRBJ1-4, with TRBD1 as a possible D gene (6 bases). This CDR3 contains 13 residues. Germline CDR1 reads MDHEN; CDR2 reads SYDVKM. V was clipped by 7 bases and J by 7 bases, with 13 bases between them.

The V gene is TRBV18, the J gene TRBJ1-5; TRBD1 matches 7 bases. Germline lookup yields CDR1 KGHSH and CDR2 LQKENI. The CDR3 contains 16 residues. The V segment lost 1 base and the J segment 3 bases; nucleotides outside the gene matches: 6. The CDR3 DNA reads as TGTGCCAGCTCACCACTGGGCAGGGGGGACAATCAGCCCCAGCATTTT. It specifies CASSPLGRGDNQPQHF.

The chain has TRBV10-3 and TRBJ2-5; D gene ambiguous. Germline CDR1 is ENHRY and CDR2 is SYGVKD. The V end was cut by 0 bases, the J end by 1 base, with 15 bases between. The CDR3 contains 17 residues. CDR3 sequence (DNA): TGTGCCATCAGTGAGTCATTGTCTACACCTCCCCAAGAGACCCAGTACTTC. Its translation: CAISESLSTPPQETQYF.

V gene TRBV5-1 combines with J gene TRBJ1-1; D ambiguous. Looked up from germline, CDR1 is SGHRS and CDR2 is YFSETQ. The CDR3 has 13 residues. Trimming shortened V by 7 bases and J by 0 bases, and 10 bases separated the two germline ends. The CDR3 coding sequence is TGCGCCAGCCAGACGGATATGAACACTGAAGCTTTCTTT. Translation gives CASQTDMNTEAFF.

This sequence joins TRBV18 and TRBJ2-7, with 7 bases aligning to TRBD1. With 5 bases clipped from V and 3 bases from J, the junction kept 10 bases outside the gene matches. Germline V gene lookup returns CDR1 KGHSH and CDR2 LQKENI. This CDR3 spans 15 amino acids. CDR3 sequence reads: CASSAGTVESYEQYF. As DNA, the CDR3 is TGTGCCAGCTCAGCCGGGACAGTTGAAAGCTACGAGCAGTACTTC.

V gene TRBV1 combines with J gene TRBJ2-7. TRBV1 is annotated as a pseudogene. The CDR3 loop spans 15 amino acids. CDR3 nucleotide sequence: TGCACCAGCAGCCAAGATCTGGGACCCCGCTACGAGCAGTACTTC. Translation: CTSSQDLGPRYEQYF.

V usage is TRBV7-9 and J usage is TRBJ1-5; D call uncertain. Germline V CDR1 and CDR2: SEHNR, FQNEAQ (reference sequence). V was pared by 1 base and J by 2 bases, with 9 bases between. This CDR3 region has 15 residues. In nucleotides, the CDR3 is TGTGCCAGCAGCTTAGGGGCTTGGGGCAATCAGCCCCAGCATTTT. Protein product: CASSLGAWGNQPQHF.

The V call is TRBV6-5, the J call TRBJ1-5; 7 nucleotides match TRBD1. Per the germline V gene, CDR1 is MNHEY and CDR2 is SVGAGI. The CDR3 totals 14 residues. After removal of 5 bases from V and 4 bases from J, the junction contained 5 bases not matched to a gene. The DNA for the CDR3 is TGTGCCAGCAGTAGGGGACAGTTTAATCAGCCCCAGCATTTT. Residues: CASSRGQFNQPQHF.